The 10 T cell receptor beta chains given below trace back to one sample, sequenced in a study of cytomegalovirus exposure and HLA in healthy donors. Generated by immunoSEQ multiplex PCR, the TCRdb table keeps only in-frame clones and is missing some. The sample includes hundreds of thousands of clones, 87% of them seen just once. Sample: PBMCs. Source of these receptors: a young man in good health and CMV-seropositive.

The chain joins TRBV4-1 to TRBJ2-7, with TRBD2 matching 13 bases. After removal of 3 bases from V and 4 bases from J, the junction contained 3 bases not matched to a gene. The CDR3 covers 15 residues. Germline lookup yields CDR1 MGHRA and CDR2 YSYEKL. CDR3 sequence: CASSHQLAGGYEQYF. For the CDR3, the DNA is TGCGCCAGCAGCCACCAACTAGCGGGAGGGTACGAGCAGTACTTC.

This chain joins TRBV7-9 and TRBJ1-2; TRBD1 is a possible D gene (5 bases). V was shortened by 5 bases and J by 4 bases, with 11 bases between the two germline ends. Germline CDR1 is SEHNR and CDR2 is FQNEAQ (reference sequence). The CDR3 sequence is 13 residues long. CDR3 bases: TGTGCCAGCAGCCCCCGTGGGGGCTATGGCTACACCTTC. It translates to CASSPRGGYGYTF.

The chain joins TRBV6-5 to TRBJ1-5, with 7 bases aligning to TRBD1. V was clipped by 7 bases and J by 3 bases; unmatched bases: 12. The CDR3 runs to 16 residues. Germline V gene data show CDR1 as MNHEY and CDR2 as SVGAGI. For the CDR3, the DNA is TGTGCCAGCATATACTCAGACAGGGTATACAATCAGCCCCAGCATTTT. It codes for CASIYSDRVYNQPQHF.

This clone has more than one count but fewer than ten. The chain combines TRBV2 with TRBJ1-5, with D unresolved. Between the trimmed V and J ends, which lost 5 bases and 4 bases, there was a span of 9 bases. This CDR3 has 13 amino acids. Germline V gene lookup returns CDR1 SNHLY and CDR2 FYNNEI. CDR3 DNA sequence: TGTGCCAGCAGTCTCGTTGGAAATCAGCCCCAGCATTTT. Translation gives CASSLVGNQPQHF.

This chain joins TRBV7-6 and TRBJ2-5, with a tentative D call TRBD1 (6 bases). The ends were cut back, 3 bases at V and 2 bases at J, with 13 bases in the middle. The CDR3 has 15 amino acids. CDR1 and CDR2 from the germline V gene are SGHVS and FNYEAQ. CDR3 amino acids: CASSFGQSTQETQYF. The CDR3 DNA reads TGTGCCAGCAGCTTTGGACAGAGCACACAAGAGACCCAGTACTTC.

This clone was seen a single time. The rearrangement uses TRBV27 and TRBJ1-1, with D perhaps matching TRBD1 (5 bases). CDR3 length equals 14 residues. Per germline, CDR1 MNHEY and CDR2 SMNVEV (reference sequence). V gave up 7 bases and J gave up 7 bases, with 19 bases separating them. The CDR3 loop reads CASTVSKGLGEAFF. The CDR3 region has the DNA TGTGCCAGCACAGTTTCGAAGGGACTGGGTGAAGCTTTCTTT.

The V gene is TRBV5-1, the J gene TRBJ2-3; maybe TRBD2 (6 bases). Trimming removed 4 bases from V and 8 bases from J, with 23 bases in between. The CDR3 length is 16 residues. Germline values: CDR1 SGHRS, CDR2 YFSETQ. This CDR3 reads CASSPWAEGPKTTQYF. The DNA for the CDR3 is TGCGCCAGCAGCCCCTGGGCGGAGGGCCCAAAGACTACGCAGTATTTT.

This clone came up a few times. The chain links TRBV2 to TRBJ2-1, with D perhaps TRBD2 (6 bases). There are 13 residues in the CDR3. With 5 bases removed from V and 5 bases from J, the gap between germline ends came to 10 bases. Per germline, CDR1 SNHLY and CDR2 FYNNEI. The CDR3 DNA sequence: TGTGCCAGCAGTCCGGGAGTAAACAATGAGCAGTTCTTC. Amino acid sequence: CASSPGVNNEQFF.

V usage is TRBV5-4 and J usage is TRBJ2-1, with TRBD1 as a possible D gene (5 bases). The ends were cut back, 0 bases at V and 2 bases at J, with 9 bases in the middle. The CDR3 is 15 residues long. Germline loops: CDR1 SGHNT, CDR2 YYREEE (reference sequence). Here the CDR3 reads CASSLGQGAYNEQFF. For the CDR3, the DNA is TGTGCCAGCAGCTTGGGTCAGGGCGCCTACAATGAGCAGTTCTTC.

J is TRBJ1-2 and V is TRBV5-6; D not certain. V lost 3 bases and J 3 bases, leaving 12 bases between the germline ends. This CDR3 is built from 14 residues. Per the germline V gene, CDR1 is SGHDT and CDR2 is YYEEEE. The chain's CDR3 is CASSSVGRDYGYTF. The DNA for the CDR3 is TGTGCCAGCAGCTCGGTGGGAAGGGACTATGGCTACACCTTC.